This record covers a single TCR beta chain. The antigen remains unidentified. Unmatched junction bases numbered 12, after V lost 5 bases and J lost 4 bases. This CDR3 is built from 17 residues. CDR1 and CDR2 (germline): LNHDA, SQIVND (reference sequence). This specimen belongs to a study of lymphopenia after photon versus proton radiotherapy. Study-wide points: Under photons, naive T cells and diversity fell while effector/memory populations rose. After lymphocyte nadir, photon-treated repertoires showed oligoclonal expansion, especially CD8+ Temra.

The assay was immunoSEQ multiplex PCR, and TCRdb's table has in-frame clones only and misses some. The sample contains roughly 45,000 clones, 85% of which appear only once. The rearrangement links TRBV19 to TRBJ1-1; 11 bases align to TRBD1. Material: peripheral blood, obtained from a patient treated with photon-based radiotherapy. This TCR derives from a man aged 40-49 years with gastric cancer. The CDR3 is CASSPTGTGGWGTEAFF. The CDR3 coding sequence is TGTGCCAGTAGTCCCACCGGGACAGGGGGATGGGGCACTGAAGCTTTCTTT.